These 29 T cell receptor beta chains originate from one sample sequenced in a study of OX40 agonist ivuxolimab in advanced cancers. The method was immunoSEQ multiplex PCR; TCRdb's version includes in-frame clones alone and lacks a portion of them. The table has around 46,000 clones, around 88% seen once; the top ten hold 31%. The material was CD4+ or CD8+ T cells sorted from blood, obtained in a trial of the OX40 agonist ivuxolimab. Receptors were obtained from an adult with an advanced solid tumor such as melanoma, head and neck, liver or kidney cancer.

CDR3 sequence (DNA): TGTGCCAGCGTCACGAGGAGGAGACCAATGAACACCGGGGAGCTGTTTTTT. It yields the protein CASVTRRRPMNTGELFF. The chain uses TRBV5-8 and TRBJ2-2; the D gene is possibly TRBD2 (5 bases). V gave up 7 bases and J gave up 1 base, with 20 bases separating them. The CDR3 is 17 amino acids. Germline CDR1 SGHTS, CDR2 YDEGEE.

This chain joins TRBV7-9 and TRBJ2-1; tentatively, D is TRBD2 (5 bases). Germline V gives CDR1 SEHNR, CDR2 FQNEAQ (reference sequence). This CDR3 has 13 residues. The germline V and J ends were trimmed by 2 bases and 7 bases, with 9 bases remaining between them. This CDR3 is CASSLPGGNEQFF. In DNA form, the CDR3 reads TGTGCCAGCAGCTTACCCGGAGGAAATGAGCAGTTCTTC.

This chain links TRBV28 with TRBJ2-7; D gene ambiguous. This CDR3 region has 13 residues. Trimming cost V 3 bases and J 4 bases, with 10 bases left between them. CDR1 and CDR2 from the germline V gene are MDHEN and SYDVKM. The CDR3 bases are TGTGCCAGCAGTTTCGGGTTTGCTTACGAGCAGTACTTC. This translates into CASSFGFAYEQYF.

V and J are TRBV4-1 and TRBJ1-2; tentatively, D is TRBD1 (5 bases). Per the germline V gene, CDR1 is MGHRA and CDR2 is YSYEKL. V gave up 2 bases and J gave up 2 bases, with 24 bases separating them. The CDR3 runs 19 residues. CDR3 DNA sequence: TGCGCCAGCAGCCAACCTAGAGGGGCTAGCAGGGACGGGAACTATGGCTACACCTTC. As protein: CASSQPRGASRDGNYGYTF.

The V gene is TRBV9, the J gene TRBJ2-2; a weak D match, TRBD1 (6 bases). V lost 4 bases to trimming and J lost 0 bases, with 13 bases between them. Germline V lookup: CDR1 SGDLS, CDR2 YYNGEE. CDR3 length: 16 residues. CDR3 coding DNA: TGTGCCAGCAGCTCCATCAGGGGACCGAACACCGGGGAGCTGTTTTTT. Protein sequence: CASSSIRGPNTGELFF.

The chain has TRBV6-5 and TRBJ2-1; no reliable D call. Germline-derived CDR1 and CDR2 are MNHEY and SVGAGI. The CDR3 contains 13 residues. The ends were cut back, 2 bases at V and 5 bases at J, with 7 bases in the middle. The CDR3 here is CASSYGIDNEQFF. CDR3 sequence (DNA): TGTGCCAGCAGTTACGGGATCGACAATGAGCAGTTCTTC.

The chain couples TRBV27 to TRBJ2-1, with no clear D. Deletions cut 6 bases from V and 0 bases from J, with 6 bases between. The CDR3 has 13 amino acids. Germline lookup yields CDR1 MNHEY and CDR2 SMNVEV (reference sequence). Written as DNA, the CDR3 is TGTGCCAGCAGACAACTCTCCTACAATGAGCAGTTCTTC. It is translated as CASRQLSYNEQFF.

The chain couples TRBV11-2 to TRBJ2-5; no clear D. This CDR3 comprises 15 residues. Germline V gives CDR1 SGHAT, CDR2 FQNNGV. Deletions cut 4 bases from V and 5 bases from J, with 17 bases between. CDR3 region: CASSSGPNSRETQYF. For the CDR3, the DNA is TGTGCCAGCAGCTCTGGGCCGAATTCGAGGGAGACCCAGTACTTC.

The chain has TRBV7-6 and TRBJ2-6; D perhaps matches TRBD2 (7 bases). Germline V gives CDR1 SGHVS, CDR2 FNYEAQ. This CDR3 is 19 amino acids long. V was trimmed by 0 bases and J by 0 bases, leaving 15 bases between them. CDR3 bases: TGTGCCAGCAGCTTAGCATATATGGGGGGGCCCTCTGGGGCCAACGTCCTGACTTTC. This codes for CASSLAYMGGPSGANVLTF.

The chain links TRBV9 to TRBJ2-1, with 12 nucleotides matching TRBD2. Per the germline V gene, CDR1 is SGDLS and CDR2 is YYNGEE. Trimming removed 3 bases from V and 5 bases from J; junction bases left unmatched: 6. The CDR3 runs 16 residues. The CDR3 bases are TGTGCCAGCAGCGAAGGACTAGCGGGAATCAACAATGAGCAGTTCTTC. This gives the protein CASSEGLAGINNEQFF.

This sequence joins TRBV6-5 and TRBJ2-7, with no clear D. The CDR3 is 14 amino acids. Between the trimmed V and J ends, which lost 4 bases and 3 bases, there was a span of 13 bases. Germline assignment: CDR1 MNHEY and CDR2 SVGAGI. In DNA form, the CDR3 reads TGTGCCAGCAGTTTGCACAAGGGATTCTACGAGCAGTACTTC. Translating it yields CASSLHKGFYEQYF.

The chain couples TRBV5-6 to TRBJ2-5; D is perhaps TRBD1 (6 bases). This CDR3 comprises 15 residues. V lost 0 bases and J 2 bases, leaving 11 bases between the germline ends. The V gene's germline CDR1 is SGHDT and CDR2 YYEEEE. Here the CDR3 DNA reads TGTGCCAGCAGCTTGGCCCGGGACACTCAAGAGACCCAGTACTTC. The encoded protein is CASSLARDTQETQYF.

J is TRBJ2-3 and V is TRBV4-1, with a tentative D call TRBD2 (6 bases). Trimming removed 0 bases from V and 0 bases from J, with 16 bases in between. The CDR3 spans 18 residues. From germline, CDR1 is MGHRA and CDR2 YSYEKL. The CDR3 loop is CASSQDLFLEGSTDTQYF. The CDR3 region has the DNA TGCGCCAGCAGCCAAGATTTGTTTCTGGAGGGGAGCACAGATACGCAGTATTTT.

The chain links TRBV30 to TRBJ2-7; D ambiguous. Germline V CDR1 and CDR2: GTSNPN, SVGIG (reference sequence). Trimming shortened V by 2 bases and J by 3 bases, and 17 bases separated the two germline ends. There are 15 residues in the CDR3. The CDR3 region is CAWSLNRVQNYEQYF. Here the CDR3 DNA reads TGTGCCTGGAGTCTAAACCGGGTCCAAAACTACGAGCAGTACTTC. Drawing the rest from reference TRBV30 and TRBJ2-7, the complete variable domain is SQTIHQWPATLVQPVGSPLSLECTVEGTSNPNLYWYRQAAGRGLQLLFYSVGIGQISSEVPQNLSASRPQDRQFILSSKKLLLSDSGFYLCAWSLNRVQNYEQYFGPGTRLTVT.

V usage is TRBV2 and J usage is TRBJ1-3; 7 bases match TRBD1. CDR1 is SNHLY, CDR2 FYNNEI, per germline. The junction had 9 bases not matched to a gene; V was cut back by 6 bases and J by 7 bases. CDR3 length: 14 residues. CDR3 nucleotides: TGTGCCAGCAGAGAGACAGGGAGTGGGAACACCATATATTTT. Translation gives CASRETGSGNTIYF.

The rearrangement joins TRBV6-6 to TRBJ1-1, with 7 bases fitting TRBD1. V was pared by 1 base and J by 4 bases, with 6 bases of the junction left unmatched. The CDR3 is 15 amino acids. Germline V gives CDR1 MNHNY, CDR2 SVGAGI (reference sequence). CDR3 nucleotide sequence: TGTGCCAGCAGTTACTTGCCCAGGGGGGGCACTGAAGCTTTCTTT. It specifies CASSYLPRGGTEAFF.

This chain joins TRBV11-2 and TRBJ2-1; 7 nucleotides line up with TRBD1. The CDR3 covers 15 residues. Germline V gives CDR1 SGHAT, CDR2 FQNNGV. J gave up 2 bases and V 5 bases, and 6 bases lay outside the gene matches. The CDR3 DNA reads as TGTGCCAGCAGCACCTACAGGGGCGCCTACAATGAGCAGTTCTTC. Translation gives CASSTYRGAYNEQFF. The full variable domain, with the rest looked up from reference TRBV11-2 and TRBJ2-1, is EAGVAQSPRYKIIEKRQSVAFWCNPISGHATLYWYQQILGQGPKLLIQFQNNGVVDDSQLPKDRFSAERLKGVDSTLKIQPAKLEDSAVYLCASSTYRGAYNEQFFGPGTRLTVL.

The chain uses TRBV11-2 and TRBJ2-2, with 7 bases aligning to TRBD1. The CDR3 runs to 13 residues. V lost 5 bases to trimming and J lost 7 bases; unmatched junction nucleotides: 4. From germline, CDR1 is SGHAT and CDR2 FQNNGV. CDR3 sequence reads: CASSLTGNGELFF. DNA for the CDR3: TGTGCCAGCAGCCTGACAGGGAACGGGGAGCTGTTTTTT.

V usage is TRBV5-1 and J usage is TRBJ2-3; D ambiguous. Trimming took 1 base from V and 4 from J, leaving 13 bases between them. CDR3 size: 15 residues. The germline V gene encodes CDR1 SGHRS and CDR2 YFSETQ. Here the CDR3 DNA reads TGCGCCAGCAGCTTGCTGGCAAATACGGCAGATACGCAGTATTTT. This translates into CASSLLANTADTQYF.

The DNA of the CDR3 is TGTGCCTGGAGTGGAGGCGGAAGCTCTGGAAACACCATATATTTT. Protein product: CAWSGGGSSGNTIYF. J is TRBJ1-3 and V is TRBV30; D gene uncertain. Germline V lookup: CDR1 GTSNPN, CDR2 SVGIG (reference sequence). V lost 1 base and J lost 0, with 10 bases in between. The length of the CDR3 is 15 residues.

The chain combines TRBV19 with TRBJ2-7; D is possibly TRBD1 (6 bases). This CDR3 region has 14 residues. CDR1 is LNHDA, CDR2 SQIVND, per germline (reference sequence). V lost 5 bases and J lost 0, with 11 bases in between. CDR3 protein: CASSFRDISYEQYF. In DNA, the CDR3 is TGTGCCAGTAGTTTCCGGGACATCTCCTACGAGCAGTACTTC.

This sequence joins TRBV9 and TRBJ2-1; TRBD2 is a possible D gene (6 bases). This CDR3 comprises 15 residues. Germline-derived CDR1 and CDR2 are SGDLS and YYNGEE. Trimming shortened V by 3 bases and J by 5 bases, and 15 bases separated the two germline ends. The CDR3 here is CASSAHGGENNEQFF. Written as DNA, the CDR3 is TGTGCCAGCAGCGCCCATGGCGGGGAAAACAATGAGCAGTTCTTC.

This clone was observed a single time. The chain employs TRBV6-5 and TRBJ2-7; 8 bases match TRBD1. Germline trimming cut 4 bases from V and 3 bases from J; bases unmatched to any gene: 5. This CDR3 has 14 amino acids. Germline lookup yields CDR1 MNHEY and CDR2 SVGAGI. The CDR3 sequence is CASSSPRGLYEQYF. As DNA, the CDR3 is TGTGCCAGCAGTTCCCCCAGGGGGCTCTACGAGCAGTACTTC.

The chain uses TRBV19 and TRBJ1-4, with no clear D. This CDR3 is built from 14 residues. The germline V gene encodes CDR1 LNHDA and CDR2 SQIVND (reference sequence). V was shortened by 7 bases and J by 5 bases, with 14 bases between the two germline ends. This CDR3 reads CASTEGPGNEKLFF. CDR3 DNA: TGTGCCAGTACTGAAGGTCCGGGGAATGAAAAACTGTTTTTT.

This rearrangement joins TRBV5-7 to TRBJ2-3, with 12 nucleotides matching TRBD1. TRBV5-7 is an open reading frame whose function is uncertain. This CDR3 spans 16 amino acids. The J segment lost 6 bases and the V segment lost 4 bases, leaving 9 bases of the junction unmatched. The CDR3 spells CASSRAGTGGLDTQYF. The DNA for the CDR3 is TGTGCCAGCAGCAGGGCAGGGACAGGGGGCCTTGATACGCAGTATTTT.

The chain is built from TRBV19 and TRBJ1-1, with D tentatively TRBD1 (5 bases). CDR1 is LNHDA, CDR2 SQIVND, per germline (reference sequence). This CDR3 is built from 15 residues. The V end was cut by 3 bases, the J end by 1 base, with 12 bases between. The CDR3 spells CASSILATGNTEAFF. CDR3 nucleotide sequence: TGTGCCAGTAGTATTCTCGCTACAGGGAACACTGAAGCTTTCTTT.

The CDR3 here is CASSMGDLAYEQYF. In DNA, the CDR3 is TGTGCCAGTAGTATGGGGGACCTAGCCTACGAGCAGTACTTC. This chain connects TRBV19 to TRBJ2-7; D possibly matches TRBD1 or TRBD2 (5 bases each). The V gene's germline CDR1 is LNHDA and CDR2 SQIVND (reference sequence). V lost 3 bases and J lost 2, with 11 bases in between. CDR3 length equals 14 residues. Filled out from reference TRBV19 and TRBJ2-7, the complete variable domain reads DGGITQSPKYLFRKEGQNVTLSCEQNLNHDAMYWYRQDPGQGLRLIYYSQIVNDFQKGDIAEGYSVSREKKESFPLTVTSAQKNPTAFYLCASSMGDLAYEQYFGPGTRLTVT.

Here the CDR3 DNA reads TGTGCCAGCAGCCAAGATCGACAGGGGACATACGAGCAGTACTTC. It encodes CASSQDRQGTYEQYF. This chain connects TRBV4-2 to TRBJ2-7, with TRBD1 identical over 8 bases. CDR1 LGHNA and CDR2 YNFKEQ come from the germline V gene. The CDR3 is 15 residues long. Losses at the gene ends were 0 bases for V and 4 bases for J; bases not matched to a gene: 5.

This clone occurred a few times. The rearrangement joins TRBV6-4 to TRBJ1-2, with a tentative D call TRBD1 (6 bases). CDR1 is MRHNA, CDR2 SNTAGT, per germline. The CDR3 has 13 residues. Trimming pared 2 bases from V and 7 bases from J, leaving 11 bases between. The CDR3: CASSDGSGAGYTF. In DNA form, the CDR3 reads TGTGCCAGCAGTGACGGGTCAGGGGCTGGCTACACCTTC.